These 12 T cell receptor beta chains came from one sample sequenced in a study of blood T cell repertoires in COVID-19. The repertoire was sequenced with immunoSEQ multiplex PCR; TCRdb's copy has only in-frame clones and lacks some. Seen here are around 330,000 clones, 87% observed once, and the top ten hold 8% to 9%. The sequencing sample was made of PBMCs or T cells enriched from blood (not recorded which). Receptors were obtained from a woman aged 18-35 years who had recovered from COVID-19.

CDR3 DNA: TGTGCCAGCACCTCCGACGGGCAGCCCCAGCATTTT. Encoded protein: CASTSDGQPQHF. The J gene is TRBJ1-5, the V gene TRBV12-3 or TRBV12-4; D not certain. The CDR3 loop spans 12 amino acids. V was trimmed by 7 bases and J by 7 bases, leaving 11 bases between them.

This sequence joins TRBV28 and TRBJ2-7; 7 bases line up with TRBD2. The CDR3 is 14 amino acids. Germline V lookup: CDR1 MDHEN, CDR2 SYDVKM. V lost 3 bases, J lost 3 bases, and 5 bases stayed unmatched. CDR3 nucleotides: TGTGCCAGCAGTTTCCGGCTAGCGGACTACGAGCAGTACTTC. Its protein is CASSFRLADYEQYF.

The chain's CDR3 is CASSLRLTGVESGNTIYF. The CDR3 nucleotides are TGCGCCAGCAGCCTAAGACTGACAGGGGTAGAATCTGGAAACACCATATATTTT. The chain is built from TRBV4-3 and TRBJ1-3; 8 positions agree with TRBD1. V shed 4 bases, J shed 1 base, and the junction held 12 bases outside the gene matches. Per germline, CDR1 LGHNA and CDR2 YSLEER. This CDR3 is 18 amino acids long.

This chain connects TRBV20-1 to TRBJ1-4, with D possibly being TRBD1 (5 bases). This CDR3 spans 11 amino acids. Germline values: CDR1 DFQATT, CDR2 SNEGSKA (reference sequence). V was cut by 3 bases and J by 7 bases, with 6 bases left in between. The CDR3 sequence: CSARTVEKLFF. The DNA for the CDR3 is TGCAGTGCTAGGACAGTTGAAAAACTGTTTTTT.

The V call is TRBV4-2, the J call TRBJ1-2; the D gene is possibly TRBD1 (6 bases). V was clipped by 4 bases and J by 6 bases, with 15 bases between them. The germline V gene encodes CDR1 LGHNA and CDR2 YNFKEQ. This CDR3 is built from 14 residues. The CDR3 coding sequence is TGTGCCAGCAGCCCTAACCTGGGACACGATGGCTACACCTTC. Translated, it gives CASSPNLGHDGYTF.

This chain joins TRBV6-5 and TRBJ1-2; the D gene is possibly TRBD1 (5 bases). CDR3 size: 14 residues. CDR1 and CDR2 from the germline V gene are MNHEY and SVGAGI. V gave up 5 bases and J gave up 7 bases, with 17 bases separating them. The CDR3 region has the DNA TGTGCCAGCAGTCTAGGCGCGGACAATGCTGGCTACACCTTC. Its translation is CASSLGADNAGYTF.

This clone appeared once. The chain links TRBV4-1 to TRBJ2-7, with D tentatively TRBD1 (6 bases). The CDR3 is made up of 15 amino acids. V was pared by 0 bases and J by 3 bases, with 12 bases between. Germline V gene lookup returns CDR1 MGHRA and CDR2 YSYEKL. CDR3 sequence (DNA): TGCGCCAGCAGCCAAGATACGGGACACTACTACGAGCAGTACTTC. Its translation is CASSQDTGHYYEQYF.

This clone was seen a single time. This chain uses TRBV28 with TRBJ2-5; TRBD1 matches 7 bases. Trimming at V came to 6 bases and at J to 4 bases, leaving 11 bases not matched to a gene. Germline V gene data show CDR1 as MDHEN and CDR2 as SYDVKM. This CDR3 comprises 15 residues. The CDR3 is CASSTRATGRETQYF. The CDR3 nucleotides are TGTGCCAGCAGCACAAGGGCGACAGGGAGAGAGACCCAGTACTTC.

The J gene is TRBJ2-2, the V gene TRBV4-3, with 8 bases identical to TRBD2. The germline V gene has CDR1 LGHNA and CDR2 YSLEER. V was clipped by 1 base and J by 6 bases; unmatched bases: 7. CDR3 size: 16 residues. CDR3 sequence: CASSQADSGDAGELFF. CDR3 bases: TGCGCCAGCAGCCAAGCTGATAGCGGGGACGCCGGGGAGCTGTTTTTT.

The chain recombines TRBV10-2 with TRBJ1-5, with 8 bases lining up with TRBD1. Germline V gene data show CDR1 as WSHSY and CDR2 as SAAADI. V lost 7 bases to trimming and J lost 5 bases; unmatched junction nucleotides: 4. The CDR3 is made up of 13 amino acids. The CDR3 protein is CASTLTGDQPQHF. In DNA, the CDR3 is TGCGCCAGCACCCTGACAGGGGATCAGCCCCAGCATTTT.

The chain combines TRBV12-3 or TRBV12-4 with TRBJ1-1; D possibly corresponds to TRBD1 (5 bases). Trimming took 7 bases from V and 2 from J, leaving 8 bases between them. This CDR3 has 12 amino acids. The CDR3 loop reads CASTRDNTEAFF. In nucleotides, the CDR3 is TGTGCCAGCACCAGGGATAACACTGAAGCTTTCTTT.

The CDR3 nucleotides are TGTGCCAGCAGCGTAGTAAGTAGCGGGAGATACAATGAGCAGTTCTTC. It codes for CASSVVSSGRYNEQFF. The chain combines TRBV9 with TRBJ2-1; TRBD2 agrees at 9 bases. After removal of 0 bases from V and 4 bases from J, the junction contained 5 bases not matched to a gene. Germline values: CDR1 SGDLS, CDR2 YYNGEE. This CDR3 is built from 16 residues.